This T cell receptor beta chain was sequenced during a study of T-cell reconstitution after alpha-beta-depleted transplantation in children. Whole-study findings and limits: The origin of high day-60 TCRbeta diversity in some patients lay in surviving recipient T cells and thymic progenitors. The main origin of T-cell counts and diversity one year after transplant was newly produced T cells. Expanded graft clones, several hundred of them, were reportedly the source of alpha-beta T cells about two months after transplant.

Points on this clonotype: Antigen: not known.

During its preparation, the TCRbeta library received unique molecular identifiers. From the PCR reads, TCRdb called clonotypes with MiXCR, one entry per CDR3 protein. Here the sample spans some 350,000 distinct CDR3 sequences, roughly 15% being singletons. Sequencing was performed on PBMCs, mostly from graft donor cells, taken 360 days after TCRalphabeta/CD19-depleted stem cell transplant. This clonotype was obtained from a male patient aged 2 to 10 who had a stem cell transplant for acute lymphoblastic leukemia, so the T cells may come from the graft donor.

CDR3 loop: CASSQGTSGRLYNEQFF. The CDR3 DNA reads TGTGCCAGCAGCCAAGGGACTAGCGGGAGGCTCTACAATGAGCAGTTCTTC. The V gene is TRBV4-2, the J gene TRBJ2-1, with 14 nucleotides matching TRBD2. The CDR3 has 17 amino acids. The germline V gene has CDR1 LGHNA and CDR2 YNFKEQ. Trimming took 1 base from V and 3 from J; bases not matched to a gene: 2.